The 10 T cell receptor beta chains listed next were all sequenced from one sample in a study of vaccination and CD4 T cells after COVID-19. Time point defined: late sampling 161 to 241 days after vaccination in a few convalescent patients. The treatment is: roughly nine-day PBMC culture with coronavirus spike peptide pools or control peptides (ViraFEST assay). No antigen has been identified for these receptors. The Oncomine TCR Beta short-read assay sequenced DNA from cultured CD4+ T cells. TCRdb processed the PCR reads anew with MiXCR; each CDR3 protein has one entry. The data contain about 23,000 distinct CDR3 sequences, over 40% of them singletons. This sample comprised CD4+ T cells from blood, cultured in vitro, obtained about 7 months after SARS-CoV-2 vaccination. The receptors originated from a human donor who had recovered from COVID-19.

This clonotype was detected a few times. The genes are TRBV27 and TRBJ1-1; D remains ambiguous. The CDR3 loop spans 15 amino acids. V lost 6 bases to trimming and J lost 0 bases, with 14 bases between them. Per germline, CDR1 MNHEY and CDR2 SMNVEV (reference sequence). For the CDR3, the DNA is TGTGCCAGCAGCCTAAGGGCGGGGATGAACACTGAAGCTTTCTTT. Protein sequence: CASSLRAGMNTEAFF.

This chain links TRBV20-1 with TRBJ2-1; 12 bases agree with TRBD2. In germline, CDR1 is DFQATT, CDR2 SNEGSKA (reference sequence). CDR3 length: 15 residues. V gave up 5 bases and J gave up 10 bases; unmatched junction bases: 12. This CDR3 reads CSAPTGSSGRGEQFF. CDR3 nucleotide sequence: TGCAGTGCTCCTACAGGCTCTAGCGGGAGGGGCGAGCAGTTCTTC.

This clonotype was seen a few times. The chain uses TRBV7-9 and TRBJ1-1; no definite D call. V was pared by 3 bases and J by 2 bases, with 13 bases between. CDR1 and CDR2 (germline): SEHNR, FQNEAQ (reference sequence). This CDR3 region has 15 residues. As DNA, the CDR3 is TGTGCCAGCAGCTTGGGAAGCACAGCTAACACTGAAGCTTTCTTT. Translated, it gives CASSLGSTANTEAFF.

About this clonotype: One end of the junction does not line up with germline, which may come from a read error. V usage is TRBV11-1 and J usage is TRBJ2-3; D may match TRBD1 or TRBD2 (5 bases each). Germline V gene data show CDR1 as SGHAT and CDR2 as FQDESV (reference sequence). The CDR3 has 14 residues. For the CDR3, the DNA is TGTGCCAGCAGCTCCCCTCGGGGCACAGGTACGCAGTATTTT. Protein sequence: CASSSPRGTGTQYF.

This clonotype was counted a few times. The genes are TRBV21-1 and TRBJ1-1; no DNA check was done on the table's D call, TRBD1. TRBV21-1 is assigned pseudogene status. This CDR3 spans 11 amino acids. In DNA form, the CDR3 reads TGTGCCAGCAGGACGGGGGGTGAAGCTTTCTTT. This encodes CASRTGGEAFF.

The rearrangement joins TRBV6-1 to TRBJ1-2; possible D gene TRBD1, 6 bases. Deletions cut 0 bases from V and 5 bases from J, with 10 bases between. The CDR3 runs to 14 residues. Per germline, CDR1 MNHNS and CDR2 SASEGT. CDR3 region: CASSEAGGAYGYTF. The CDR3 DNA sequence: TGTGCCAGCAGTGAAGCTGGGGGGGCTTATGGCTACACCTTC.

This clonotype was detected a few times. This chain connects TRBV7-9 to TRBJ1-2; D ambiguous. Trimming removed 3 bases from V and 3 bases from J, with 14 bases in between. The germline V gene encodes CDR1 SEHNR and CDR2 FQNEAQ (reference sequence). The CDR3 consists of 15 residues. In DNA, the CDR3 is TGTGCCAGCAGCTTCTCGGCAGGTCCATACTATGGCTACACCTTC. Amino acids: CASSFSAGPYYGYTF.

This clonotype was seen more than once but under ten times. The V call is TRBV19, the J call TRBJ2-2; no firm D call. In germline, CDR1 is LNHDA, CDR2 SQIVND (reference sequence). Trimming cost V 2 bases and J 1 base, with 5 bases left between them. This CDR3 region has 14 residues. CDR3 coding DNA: TGTGCCAGTAGTATAACTTTGAACACCGGGGAGCTGTTTTTT. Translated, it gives CASSITLNTGELFF.

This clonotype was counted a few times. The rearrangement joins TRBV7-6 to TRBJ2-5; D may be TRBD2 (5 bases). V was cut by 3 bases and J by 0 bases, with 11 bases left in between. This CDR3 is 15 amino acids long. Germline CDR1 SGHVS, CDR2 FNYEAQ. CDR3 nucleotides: TGTGCCAGCAGCTTTTTAGCGAGGAACCAAGAGACCCAGTACTTC. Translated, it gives CASSFLARNQETQYF.

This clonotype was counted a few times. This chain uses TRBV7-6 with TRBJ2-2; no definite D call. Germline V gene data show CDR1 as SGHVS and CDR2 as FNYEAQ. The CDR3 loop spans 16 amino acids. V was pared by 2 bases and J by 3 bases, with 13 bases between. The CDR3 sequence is CASSLTVYPDTGELFF. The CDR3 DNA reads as TGTGCCAGCAGCTTAACGGTCTACCCGGACACCGGGGAGCTGTTTTTT.